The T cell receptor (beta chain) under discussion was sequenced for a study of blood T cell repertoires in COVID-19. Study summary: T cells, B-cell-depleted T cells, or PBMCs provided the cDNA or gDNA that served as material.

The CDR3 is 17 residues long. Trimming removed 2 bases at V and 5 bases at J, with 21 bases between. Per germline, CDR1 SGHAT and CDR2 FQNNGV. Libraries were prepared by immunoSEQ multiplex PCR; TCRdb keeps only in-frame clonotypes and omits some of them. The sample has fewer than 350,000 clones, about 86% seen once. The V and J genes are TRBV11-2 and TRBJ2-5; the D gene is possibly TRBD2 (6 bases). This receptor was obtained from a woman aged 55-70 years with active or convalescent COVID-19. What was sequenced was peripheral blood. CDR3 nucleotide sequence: TGTGCCAGCAGCTTAAGAGGCGCGGGACCCAGGTGGGAGACCCAGTACTTC. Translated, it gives CASSLRGAGPRWETQYF.